These T cell receptor beta chains were read from a single sample in a study of technical replicates of blood from a handful of donors. The protocol was immunoSEQ multiplex PCR, while the TCRdb copy is restricted to in-frame clones and leaves out a portion. The sample includes approximately 85,000 clones, 90% to 95% of them seen just once. Sequencing was performed on T cells isolated from PBMCs. The receptors come from a human donor in good health. Both conserved end residues are part of each CDR3. Each record gives: D gene, J gene, clone size, V gene, CDR3 protein, CDR3 DNA. D genes are given only for firm matches. Clone size is shown for a subset of rows, as once, few, many or a class of expanded clone.

D gene: -
J gene: TRBJ2-5
clone size: -
V gene: TRBV5-1
CDR3 protein: CASHGSYQETQYF
CDR3 DNA: TGCGCCAGCCACGGGAGTTACCAAGAGACCCAGTACTTC

D gene: TRBD1
J gene: TRBJ2-7
clone size: once
V gene: TRBV6-1
CDR3 protein: CASSEALTTGVRASYEQYF
CDR3 DNA: TGTGCCAGCAGTGAAGCGCTGACGACAGGGGTACGGGCCTCCTACGAGCAGTACTTC

D gene: TRBD1
J gene: TRBJ2-7
clone size: -
V gene: TRBV28
CDR3 protein: CASSFQGAPYEQYF
CDR3 DNA: TGTGCCAGCAGTTTTCAGGGGGCGCCCTACGAGCAGTACTTC

D gene: TRBD1
J gene: TRBJ2-7
clone size: -
V gene: TRBV2
CDR3 protein: CASSQGQGRAYEQYF
CDR3 DNA: TGTGCCAGCAGTCAGGGACAGGGGAGAGCCTACGAGCAGTACTTC

D gene: TRBD1
J gene: TRBJ2-7
clone size: -
V gene: TRBV28
CDR3 protein: CASSIPGTGAYEQYF
CDR3 DNA: TGTGCCAGCAGTATCCCGGGGACAGGGGCCTACGAGCAGTACTTC

D gene: TRBD1
J gene: TRBJ2-7
clone size: once
V gene: TRBV14
CDR3 protein: CASSQRQGGLHEQYF
CDR3 DNA: TGTGCCAGCAGCCAACGACAGGGGGGACTCCACGAGCAGTACTTC

D gene: TRBD1
J gene: TRBJ1-3
clone size: -
V gene: TRBV4-1
CDR3 protein: CASSRTGGDFISGNTIYF
CDR3 DNA: TGCGCCAGCAGCCGGACAGGGGGGGATTTTATTTCTGGAAACACCATATATTTT

D gene: -
J gene: TRBJ1-2
clone size: few
V gene: TRBV7-9
CDR3 protein: CASRGGSAGYGYTF
CDR3 DNA: TGTGCCAGCAGGGGGGGTAGTGCAGGCTATGGCTACACCTTC

D gene: TRBD2
J gene: TRBJ2-1
clone size: once
V gene: TRBV19
CDR3 protein: CASSMGLGTSGGARLYNEQFF
CDR3 DNA: TGTGCCAGTAGTATGGGACTAGGGACTAGCGGGGGGGCCCGGCTCTACAATGAGCAGTTCTTC

D gene: TRBD1
J gene: TRBJ1-2
clone size: -
V gene: TRBV29-1
CDR3 protein: CSVGGRMGTGGENYGYTF
CDR3 DNA: TGCAGCGTGGGGGGGAGGATGGGGACAGGGGGTGAGAACTATGGCTACACCTTC